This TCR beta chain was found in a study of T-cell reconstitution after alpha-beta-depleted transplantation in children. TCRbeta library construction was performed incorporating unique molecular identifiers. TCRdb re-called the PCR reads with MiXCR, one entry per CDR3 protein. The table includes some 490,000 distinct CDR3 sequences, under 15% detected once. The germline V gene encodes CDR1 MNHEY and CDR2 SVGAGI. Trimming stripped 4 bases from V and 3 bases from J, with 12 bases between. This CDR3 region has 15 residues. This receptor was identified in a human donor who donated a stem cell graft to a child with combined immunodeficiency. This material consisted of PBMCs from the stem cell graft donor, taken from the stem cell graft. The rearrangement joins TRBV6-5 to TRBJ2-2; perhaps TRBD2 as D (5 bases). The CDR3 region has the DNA TGTGCCAGCAGTTTCCGGACGGGATACACCGGGGAGCTGTTTTTT. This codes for CASSFRTGYTGELFF.